The TCR beta chain under discussion was sequenced for a study of CD8 T cells in ankylosing spondylitis. TCRdb reanalysed the 5' RACE reads using MiXCR and keeps one entry per CDR3 protein. Of 340,000 or so distinct CDR3 sequences listed, 14% to 15% are singletons. The study's findings and limits: Significantly higher representation of disease-linked clones was reported for matched ankylosing spondylitis synovial fluid. In reactive arthritis synovial fluid and blood, some motif variants had been reported before.

This clonotype was seen a handful of times. Its antigen is as yet unknown. The V gene lost 6 bases and the J gene lost 0 bases, with 15 bases spanning the gap. The CDR3 runs 15 residues. Germline values: CDR1 DFQATT, CDR2 SNEGSKA (reference sequence). Input material: blood, either unsorted or a sorted T cell fraction (not recorded which). The genes are TRBV20-1 and TRBJ1-5, with D possibly matching TRBD1 (5 bases). This clonotype originated in a male donor with ankylosing spondylitis or in good health (not recorded which). CDR3 amino acids: CSAVPGGFSNQPQHF. The CDR3 DNA is TGCAGTGCCGTTCCGGGGGGGTTTAGCAATCAGCCCCAGCATTTT.